The rows below give T cell receptor beta chains drawn from one sample of a study of blood T cell repertoires in COVID-19. The table came from immunoSEQ multiplex PCR; TCRdb's copy has only in-frame clones and leaves some out. Seen here are 80,000 to 95,000 clones, roughly 80% observed once, and the top ten hold roughly 4.2%. The sequenced sample was peripheral blood. The receptors were sampled from a woman aged 45-65 years with acute or convalescent COVID-19. Both conserved end residues are part of each CDR3. The D gene is left open where the match is weak. Not all rows give a size; the values are once, few, many and, for expanded clones, a class.

d_gene	abundance	v_gene	j_gene	CDR3nt	CDR3aa
.	.	TRBV6-5	TRBJ2-2	TGTGCCAGCAGTCTAGACAGCAACACCGGGGAGCTGTTTTTT	CASSLDSNTGELFF
.	many	TRBV20-1	TRBJ1-1	TGCGCCCAATCGCGGGCCACTGAAGCTTTCTTT	CAQSRATEAFF
.	.	TRBV7-2	TRBJ1-6	TGTGCCAGCAGCCTATGGACAGAGCTAAACTTTAATAATTCACCCCTCCACTTT	CASSLWTELNFNNSPLHF
.	.	TRBV5-6	TRBJ2-2	TGTGCCAGCACCCGGAGAGGAACGAACACCGGGGAGCTGTTTTTT	CASTRRGTNTGELFF
.	.	TRBV6-2/TRBV6-3	TRBJ2-1	TGTGCCAGCAGCCTTGGACAGTCCTACAATGAGCAGTTCTTC	CASSLGQSYNEQFF
.	few	TRBV19	TRBJ1-1	TGTGCCAGTAGTATAAGGTCTCAGGGGATCAACACTGAAGCTTTCTTT	CASSIRSQGINTEAFF
.	.	TRBV20-1	TRBJ2-7	TGCAGTGCTAGAGATCGGGAGGAGCAGTACTTC	CSARDREEQYF
TRBD1	once	TRBV7-9	TRBJ2-7	TGTGCCAGCAGCTTAGTAGGGACAGGGCGGAACGAGCAGTACTTC	CASSLVGTGRNEQYF
.	.	TRBV5-1	TRBJ1-2	TGCGCCAGCAGCTCGGGAGAGGCGACACCAGGACAAGGCTACACCTTC	CASSSGEATPGQGYTF
TRBD2	.	TRBV6-5	TRBJ2-1	TGTGCCAGCGCCCCACGACTAGCGAACTACAATGAGCAGTTCTTC	CASAPRLANYNEQFF
.	.	TRBV19	TRBJ2-1	TGTGCCAGTAAGGACAGTTACTACAATGAGCAGTTCTTC	CASKDSYYNEQFF
.	.	TRBV28	TRBJ1-5	TGTGCCAGCAGTTTCTCCCTGCGGCCCCGTGGGAATCAGCCCCAGCATTTT	CASSFSLRPRGNQPQHF
.	.	TRBV6-5	TRBJ2-7	TGTGCCAGCAGTTACAGGCGAGTATCAGGGAACTACGAGCAGTACTTC	CASSYRRVSGNYEQYF
.	once	TRBV7-2	TRBJ2-3	TGTGCCAGCAGCTTAGGGCGGCAGTCTCCGCAGTATTTT	CASSLGRQSPQYF
TRBD1	.	TRBV5-1	TRBJ2-5	TGCGCCAGCAGCTCCGGGACAGGGAGGGGAGAGACCCAGTACTTC	CASSSGTGRGETQYF
.	.	TRBV20-1	TRBJ1-1	TGCAGTGCGGCTGTGAACACTGAAGCTTTCTTT	CSAAVNTEAFF
.	.	TRBV15	TRBJ2-1	TGTGCCACCAGCGGTTATGCAGGGAAACCCTACAATGAGCAGTTCTTC	CATSGYAGKPYNEQFF
TRBD2	.	TRBV28	TRBJ2-2	TGTGCCAGCAGACTCGGACTAGCGGGGGTCACCGGGGAGCTGTTTTTT	CASRLGLAGVTGELFF
.	.	TRBV15	TRBJ2-3	TGTGCCACCGGGACTCGAGGCACAGATACGCAGTATTTT	CATGTRGTDTQYF
TRBD1	.	TRBV7-9	TRBJ2-7	TGTGCCAGCAGTTCTCGACAGGGAAATGTACGCGAGCAGTACTTC	CASSSRQGNVREQYF
TRBD1	.	TRBV28	TRBJ1-2	TGTGCCAGCAGTTCTACAGGGGCGGACTATGGCTACACCTTC	CASSSTGADYGYTF
.	few	TRBV9	TRBJ2-1	TGTGCCAGCAGCCCCCCCGACAGGTACAATGAGCAGTTCTTC	CASSPPDRYNEQFF
.	once	TRBV3-1/TRBV3-2	TRBJ2-1	TGTGCCAGCAGCCAAGTCAGCGGACTGATTTACAATGAGCAGTTCTTC	CASSQVSGLIYNEQFF
TRBD1	once	TRBV6-6	TRBJ2-7	TGTGCCAGCAGTCGAGTAATGCCGGGACAGGGGGCCTTCGAGCAGTACTTC	CASSRVMPGQGAFEQYF
.	few	TRBV18	TRBJ1-1	TGTGCCAGCTCACCGACAGGTGCGAACACTGAAGCTTTCTTT	CASSPTGANTEAFF
.	.	TRBV5-1	TRBJ1-6	TGCGCCAGCAGTAATGCAGGGTTTGACTCACCCCTCCACTTT	CASSNAGFDSPLHF
TRBD1	.	TRBV19	TRBJ2-3	TGTGCCAGTAGTGTCGACAGGGGGCAAGGCACAGATACGCAGTATTTT	CASSVDRGQGTDTQYF
.	.	TRBV3-1/TRBV3-2	TRBJ1-2	TGTGCCAGCAGTCACTTTGAGACAGGCCGGGATGGCTACACCTTC	CASSHFETGRDGYTF
.	.	TRBV6-5	TRBJ1-2	TGTGCCAGCAGTCCATACGGGACTGCCCTATATGGCTACACCTTC	CASSPYGTALYGYTF
.	.	TRBV29-1	TRBJ2-3	TGCAGCGTTGTTCCGACAGATACGCAGTATTTT	CSVVPTDTQYF
.	many	TRBV29-1	TRBJ2-7	TGCAGCTCTAGCTCAGGGGCTTCCGAGCAGTACTTC	CSSSSGASEQYF
TRBD1	.	TRBV24-1	TRBJ1-5	TGTGCCACCAGTGATGGGGGGACAGGGACTCAGCCCCAGCATTTT	CATSDGGTGTQPQHF
.	.	TRBV6-5	TRBJ2-5	TGTGCCAGCAGTTACTTAGGAGGGGCACAAGAGACCCAGTACTTC	CASSYLGGAQETQYF
TRBD1	.	TRBV19	TRBJ2-5	TGTGCCAGTAGTACAACCGGGACAGCACAAGAGACCCAGTACTTC	CASSTTGTAQETQYF
TRBD1	.	TRBV19	TRBJ1-2	TGTGCCAGTAGTTGGACAGGGGAAAGCTATGGCTACACCTTC	CASSWTGESYGYTF
TRBD2	few	TRBV19	TRBJ2-2	TGTGCCAGTAGTATAGATTCGGGGTTAGCGGGGCGGACCGGGGAGCTGTTTTTT	CASSIDSGLAGRTGELFF
TRBD1	.	TRBV27	TRBJ1-4	TGTGCCAGCAGTTTATTTTTAGGCAGGGGGCGCGAAAAACTGTTTTTT	CASSLFLGRGREKLFF
.	.	TRBV6-5	TRBJ1-1	TGTGCCAGCAGCTCCGGACACCTGAACACTGAAGCTTTCTTT	CASSSGHLNTEAFF
TRBD1	.	TRBV5-1	TRBJ1-6	TGCGCCAGCAGCGGGACCGGACAGGGTCCACGATCACCCCTCCACTTT	CASSGTGQGPRSPLHF
.	.	TRBV7-9	TRBJ2-5	TGTGCCAGCACCAAAGGACAGACGCCAGGAGAGACCCAGTACTTC	CASTKGQTPGETQYF